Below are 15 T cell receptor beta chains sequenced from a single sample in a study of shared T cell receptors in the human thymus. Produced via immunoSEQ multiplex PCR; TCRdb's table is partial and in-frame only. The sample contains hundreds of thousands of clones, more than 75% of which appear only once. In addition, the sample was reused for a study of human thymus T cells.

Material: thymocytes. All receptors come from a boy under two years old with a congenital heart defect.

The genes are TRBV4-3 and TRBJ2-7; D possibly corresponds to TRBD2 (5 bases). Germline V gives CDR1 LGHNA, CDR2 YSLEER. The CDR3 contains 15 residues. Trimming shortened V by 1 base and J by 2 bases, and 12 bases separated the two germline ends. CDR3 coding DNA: TGCGCCAGCAGCCAAGGGGCGAGGGATCCCTACGAGCAGTACTTC. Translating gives CASSQGARDPYEQYF.

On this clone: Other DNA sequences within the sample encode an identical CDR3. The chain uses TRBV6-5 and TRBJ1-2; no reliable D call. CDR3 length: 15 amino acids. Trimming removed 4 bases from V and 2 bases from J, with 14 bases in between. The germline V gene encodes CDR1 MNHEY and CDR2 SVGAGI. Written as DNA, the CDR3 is TGTGCCAGCAGTTCCCTGACGGGAAACAACTATGGCTACACCTTC. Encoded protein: CASSSLTGNNYGYTF.

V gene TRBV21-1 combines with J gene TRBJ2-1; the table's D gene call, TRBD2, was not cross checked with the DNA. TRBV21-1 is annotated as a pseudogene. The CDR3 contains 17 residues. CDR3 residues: CASSKPRPSGPQGFLFF. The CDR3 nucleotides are TGTGCCAGCAGCAAACCGCGCCCTAGCGGTCCCCAGGGTTTTCTGTTCTTC.

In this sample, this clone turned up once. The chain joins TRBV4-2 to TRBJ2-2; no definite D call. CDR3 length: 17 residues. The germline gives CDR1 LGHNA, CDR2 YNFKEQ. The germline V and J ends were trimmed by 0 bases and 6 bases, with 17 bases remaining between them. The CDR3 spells CASSQEGWLVGSGELFF. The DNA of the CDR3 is TGTGCCAGCAGCCAAGAAGGTTGGCTAGTCGGTTCCGGGGAGCTGTTTTTT.

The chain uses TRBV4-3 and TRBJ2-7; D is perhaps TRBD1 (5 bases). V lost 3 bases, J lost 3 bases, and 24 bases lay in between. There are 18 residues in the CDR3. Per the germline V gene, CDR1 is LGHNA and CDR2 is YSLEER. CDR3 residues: CASSHRSHGARSFYEQYF. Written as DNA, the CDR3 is TGCGCCAGCAGCCATAGGTCCCATGGGGCTCGTTCGTTCTACGAGCAGTACTTC.

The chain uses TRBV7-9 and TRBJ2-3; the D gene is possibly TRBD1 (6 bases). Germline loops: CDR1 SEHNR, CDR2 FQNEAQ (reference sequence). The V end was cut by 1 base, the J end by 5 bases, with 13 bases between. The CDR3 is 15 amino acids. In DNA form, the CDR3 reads TGTGCCAGCAGCTTAGGGGGACAAATAGGAGATACGCAGTATTTT. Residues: CASSLGGQIGDTQYF.

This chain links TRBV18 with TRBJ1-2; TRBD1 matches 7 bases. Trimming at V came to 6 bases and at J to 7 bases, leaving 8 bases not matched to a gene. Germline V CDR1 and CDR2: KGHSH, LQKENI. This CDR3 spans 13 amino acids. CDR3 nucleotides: TGTGCCAGCTCCCGGGACAGCGGGCGTGGCTACACCTTC. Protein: CASSRDSGRGYTF.

The CDR3, as DNA: TGTGCCAGCAGGTTTAAAACAGGGTGCTACGAGCAGTACTTC. Translation: CASRFKTGCYEQYF. This chain joins TRBV6-6 and TRBJ2-7; a possible D gene is TRBD1 (6 bases). V lost 6 bases, J lost 3 bases, and 15 bases lay in between. Germline assignment: CDR1 MNHNY and CDR2 SVGAGI (reference sequence). This CDR3 comprises 14 residues.

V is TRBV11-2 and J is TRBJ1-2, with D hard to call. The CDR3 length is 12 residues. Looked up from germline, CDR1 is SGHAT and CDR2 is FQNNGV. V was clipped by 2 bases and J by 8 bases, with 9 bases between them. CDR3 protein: CASSLRAGGYTF. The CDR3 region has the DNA TGTGCCAGCAGCTTACGCGCGGGGGGCTACACCTTC.

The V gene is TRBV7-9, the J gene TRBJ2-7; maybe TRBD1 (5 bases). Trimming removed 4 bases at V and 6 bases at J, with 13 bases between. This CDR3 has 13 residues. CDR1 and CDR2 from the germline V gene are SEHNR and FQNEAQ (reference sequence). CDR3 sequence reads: CASSWNTGSEQYF. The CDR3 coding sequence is TGTGCCAGCAGCTGGAATACAGGTTCCGAGCAGTACTTC.

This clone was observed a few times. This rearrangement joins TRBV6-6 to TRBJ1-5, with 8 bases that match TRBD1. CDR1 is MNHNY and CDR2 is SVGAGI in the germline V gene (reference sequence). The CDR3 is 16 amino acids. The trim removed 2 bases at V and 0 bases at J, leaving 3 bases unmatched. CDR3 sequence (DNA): TGTGCCAGCAGTTACCCACAGGGGGATAGCAATCAGCCCCAGCATTTT. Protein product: CASSYPQGDSNQPQHF.

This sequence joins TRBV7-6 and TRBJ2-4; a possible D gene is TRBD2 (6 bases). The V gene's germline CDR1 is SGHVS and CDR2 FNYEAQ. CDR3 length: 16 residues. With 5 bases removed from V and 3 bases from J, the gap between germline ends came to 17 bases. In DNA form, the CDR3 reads TGTGCCAGCAGCCCGGGGGTGCCAGTAGTCAAAAACATTCAGTACTTC. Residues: CASSPGVPVVKNIQYF.

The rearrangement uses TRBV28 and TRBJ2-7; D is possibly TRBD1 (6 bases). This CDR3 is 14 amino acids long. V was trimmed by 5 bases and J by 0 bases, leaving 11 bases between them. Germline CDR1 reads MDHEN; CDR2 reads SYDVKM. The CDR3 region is CASSPRGTSYEQYF. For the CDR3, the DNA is TGTGCCAGCAGTCCCAGGGGTACCTCCTACGAGCAGTACTTC.

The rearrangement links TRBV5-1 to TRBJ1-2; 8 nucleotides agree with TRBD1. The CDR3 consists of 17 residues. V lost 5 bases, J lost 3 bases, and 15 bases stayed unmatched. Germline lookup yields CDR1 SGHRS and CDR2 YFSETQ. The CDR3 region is CASSTYDRGSKDYGYTF. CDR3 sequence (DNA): TGCGCCAGCAGTACTTATGACAGGGGCAGTAAGGACTATGGCTACACCTTC.

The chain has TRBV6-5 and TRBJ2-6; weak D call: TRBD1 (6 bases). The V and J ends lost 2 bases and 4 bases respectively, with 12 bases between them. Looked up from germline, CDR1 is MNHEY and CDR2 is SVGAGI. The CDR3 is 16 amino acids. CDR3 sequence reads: CASSYAQGNGANVLTF. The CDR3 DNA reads TGTGCCAGCAGTTACGCACAGGGAAACGGGGCCAACGTCCTGACTTTC.